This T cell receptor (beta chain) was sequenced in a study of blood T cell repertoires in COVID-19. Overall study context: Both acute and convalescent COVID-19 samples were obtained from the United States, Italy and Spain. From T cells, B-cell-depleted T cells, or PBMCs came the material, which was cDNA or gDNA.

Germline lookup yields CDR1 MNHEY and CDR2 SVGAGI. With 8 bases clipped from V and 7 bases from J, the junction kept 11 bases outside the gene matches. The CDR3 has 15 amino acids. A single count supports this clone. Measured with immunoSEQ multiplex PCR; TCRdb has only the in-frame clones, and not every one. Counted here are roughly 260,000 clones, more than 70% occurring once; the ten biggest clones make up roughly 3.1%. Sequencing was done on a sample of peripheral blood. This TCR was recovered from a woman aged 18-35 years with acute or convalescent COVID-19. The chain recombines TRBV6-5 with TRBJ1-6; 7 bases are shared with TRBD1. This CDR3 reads CASGLRGGLNSPLHF. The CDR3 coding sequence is TGTGCCAGCGGCCTTAGAGGGGGCCTAAATTCACCCCTCCACTTT.